The source of this TCR beta chain is a study of control samples from healthy donors and cancer patients. The assay was immunoSEQ multiplex PCR, and TCRdb's table has in-frame clones only and misses some. The sample lists around 170,000 clones, roughly 90% occurring once. Trimming took off 0 bases at V and 1 base at J, with 4 bases between the two ends. Germline V lookup: CDR1 LGHNA, CDR2 YSLEER. This CDR3 is built from 14 residues. This clone was picked up one time. Other DNA sequences in this sample translate to the same CDR3. Sample: blood. This chain joins TRBV4-3 and TRBJ1-3, with D uncertain. This clonotype was obtained from a woman aged 45-60 years in good health. CDR3 region: CASSQERSGNTIYF. The CDR3 DNA reads TGCGCCAGCAGCCAAGAGAGGTCTGGAAACACCATATATTTT.